This T cell receptor (beta chain) originates from a study of blood T cell repertoires in COVID-19. The CDR3 runs to 14 residues. The V gene's germline CDR1 is SGHRS and CDR2 YFSETQ. Trimming shortened V by 0 bases and J by 2 bases, and 7 bases separated the two germline ends. Sequenced by immunoSEQ multiplex PCR; TCRdb stores in-frame clones only, minus some. The sample gives approximately 200,000 clones, about 81% of which show up once; around 3.5% is in the top ten. This clonotype was sampled from a woman between 25 and 40 years old who had recovered from COVID-19. The sequenced material came from PBMCs or T cells enriched from blood (not recorded which). The rearrangement uses TRBV5-1 and TRBJ2-3, with D possibly matching TRBD1 (5 bases). The CDR3 reads CASSLGQFTDTQYF. The CDR3 DNA sequence: TGCGCCAGCAGCTTGGGACAGTTCACAGATACGCAGTATTTT.